The 14 T cell receptor beta chains given below trace back to one sample, sequenced in a study of tissue T cells after allogeneic stem cell transplantation. The repertoire was sequenced with immunoSEQ multiplex PCR; TCRdb's copy has only in-frame clones and lacks some. The repertoire holds 15,000 to 20,000 clones, with 70% as singletons. Sequences were obtained from spleen. Receptor source: a female BALB/c mouse in good health. MHC haplotype: H2-d.

On this clone: Gene names and germline refer to mouse. The DNA ends 1 residue before the CDR3 does, and the rest of the CDR3 is filled in from the germline J gene. The chain is built from TRBV1 and TRBJ1-6, with D possibly being TRBD1 (5 bases). TRBJ1-6 is an open reading frame, and its role is uncertain. CDR1 is NSQYPW, CDR2 LRSPGD, per germline (reference sequence). Between the trimmed V and J ends, which lost 1 base and 0 bases, there was a span of 10 bases. This CDR3 has 17 residues. The CDR3 spells CTCSAVGGNSYNSPLYF. The DNA read from the CDR3 is TGCACCTGCAGTGCAGTCGGGGGTAATTCCTATAATTCGCCCCTCTAC.

To note about this clone: The gene symbols are mouse symbols. The CDR3 bases that were read are TGTGCCAGCGGTGGCCGTTGGGACACCTTGTAC. This encodes CASGGRWDTLY. From start to end, the CDR3 is CASGGRWDTLYF. J is TRBJ2-4 and V is TRBV13-2, with no clear D. Read coverage stops 1 residue before the CDR3 terminus; the germline J gene supplies the remainder. Germline V gene data show CDR1 as NNHNN and CDR2 as SYGAGS (reference sequence). The CDR3 is 12 residues long. Trimming took 3 bases from V and 7 from J, leaving 9 bases between them.

Of note for this clone: Germline and genes here are mouse. The sequence runs out 1 residue before the end of the CDR3; the remainder is reconstructed from the germline J gene. The chain employs TRBV13-2 and TRBJ1-1; D not certain. The ends were cut back, 2 bases at V and 6 bases at J, with 2 bases in the middle. This CDR3 contains 10 residues. Germline CDR1 NNHNN, CDR2 SYGAGS (reference sequence). The CDR3: CASGESEVFF. CDR3 bases read: TGTGCCAGCGGTGAATCAGAAGTCTTC.

Worth noting for this clone: Gene names refer to mouse genes. The CDR3 is cut off 1 residue early in the read; its end comes from the germline J gene. This chain uses TRBV29 with TRBJ1-3; a weak D match, TRBD1 (5 bases). The germline CDR1 and CDR2 sequences are MSHET and SYDVDS. V lost 0 bases and J lost 3, with 9 bases in between. This CDR3 spans 15 amino acids. CDR3 loop: CASSLSEGFGNTLYF. CDR3 DNA, as far as it was read: TGTGCTAGCAGTTTATCGGAGGGGTTTGGAAATACGCTCTAT. The full variable domain, its missing parts supplied by reference TRBV29 and TRBJ1-3, is DMKVTQMPRYLIKRMGENVLLECGQDMSHETMYWYRQDPGLGLQLIYISYDVDSNSEGDIPKGYRVSRKKREHFSLILDSAKTNQTSVYFCASSLSEGFGNTLYFGEGSRLIVV.

This clone turned up a few times. Germline and genes: mouse. The CDR3 is cut off 1 residue early in the read; its end comes from the germline J gene. The chain recombines TRBV12-2 with TRBJ2-1, with D possibly being TRBD2 (5 bases). The V end lost 0 bases, the J end lost 0 bases, and 8 bases lay between the germline ends. CDR1 is SGHLS and CDR2 is HYDKME in the germline V gene. This CDR3 contains 15 residues. CDR3 in amino acids: CASSLVGDNYAEQFF. The CDR3 bases that were read are TGTGCCAGCTCTCTCGTTGGGGATAACTATGCTGAGCAGTTC.

The sample holds a few counts of this clone. Mouse germline and gene names are used. The observed sequence ends 1 residue before the CDR3 terminus, with the missing tail filled in from the germline J gene. This chain uses TRBV13-3 with TRBJ1-4; 10 bases match TRBD1. The germline CDR1 and CDR2 sequences are NNHDY and SYVADS. Losses at the gene ends were 4 bases for V and 6 bases for J; bases not matched to a gene: 6. This CDR3 spans 15 amino acids. CDR3 region: CASSLPGQGHERLFF. Incomplete CDR3 DNA: TGTGCCAGCAGTCTCCCGGGACAGGGGCACGAAAGATTATTT.

With respect to this clone: The genes and germline here are from mouse. CDR3 loop: CAWSLLDSQNTLYF. The CDR3 DNA, read in part, is TGTGCCTGGAGTCTATTGGATAGTCAAAACACCTTGTAC. The chain employs TRBV31 and TRBJ2-4; D is undetermined. The read finishes 1 residue shy of the CDR3 end, and the germline J gene is used to complete it. The V end lost 0 bases, the J end lost 0 bases, and 7 bases lay between the germline ends. The V gene's germline CDR1 is GKSSPN and CDR2 SITVG. CDR3 length: 14 amino acids.

This clone was counted once. Genes and germline come from the mouse. Read data end 1 residue before the CDR3 end; the end is taken from the germline J gene. J is TRBJ2-4 and V is TRBV20, with 8 positions matching TRBD2. This CDR3 has 14 residues. Germline V CDR1 and CDR2: GFQATS, STVNSAI. Losses at the gene ends were 0 bases for V and 7 bases for J; bases not matched to a gene: 6. CDR3 sequence reads: CGAREWGGEDTLYF. Incomplete CDR3 DNA: TGTGGTGCTAGGGAATGGGGGGGAGAGGACACCTTGTAC.

A word on this clone: One end of the junction does not line up with germline, which may come from a read error. These gene names are mouse names. The CDR3 end falls 1 residue outside the read, so it is completed with the germline J gene. The sample contains more than one DNA sequence encoding this CDR3. The chain employs TRBV5 and TRBJ1-4; D remains unclear. CDR1 is LGHNA, CDR2 YNLKQL, per germline (reference sequence). The CDR3 sequence is 15 residues long. CDR3 DNA, as far as it was read: TGTGCCAGCAGCCAAGACAAATTTTCTAACGAAAGATTATTT. Translated: CASSQDKFSNERLF. The full CDR3 is CASSQDKFSNERLFF.

On this clone: The gene symbols are mouse symbols. The CDR3 end is not reached by the read, which stops 1 residue before it; the germline J gene fills it in. The rearrangement links TRBV1 to TRBJ2-1; the match to TRBD2 covers 8 bases. The V and J ends lost 1 base and 3 bases, in that order; junction bases with no gene match: 2. CDR1 is NSQYPW and CDR2 is LRSPGD in the germline V gene (reference sequence). The CDR3 runs 15 residues. The DNA read from the CDR3 is TGCACCTGCAGTGCAGTTCTGGGGGGCTATGCTGAGCAGTTC. Translation: CTCSAVLGGYAEQF. The entire CDR3 reads CTCSAVLGGYAEQFF.

This clone was counted only a few times. Here the gene names and germline are mouse. Read sequence stops 1 residue before the CDR3 end, and the germline J gene provides the missing end. The chain carries TRBV29 and TRBJ1-5; D unresolved. CDR1 and CDR2 (germline): MSHET, SYDVDS. This CDR3 is built from 12 residues. Trimming removed 7 bases from V and 0 bases from J, with 4 bases in between. The CDR3 sequence: CASKDNNQAPLF. The sequenced CDR3 bases are TGTGCTAGCAAGGATAACAACCAGGCTCCGCTT.

Concerning this clone itself: The germline and genes are mouse ones. The read finishes 1 residue shy of the CDR3 end, and the germline J gene is used to complete it. The V and J genes are TRBV5 and TRBJ2-5; TRBD2 matches 9 bases. There are 16 residues in the CDR3. CDR1 LGHNA and CDR2 YNLKQL come from the germline V gene (reference sequence). J gave up 4 bases and V 0 bases, and 5 bases lay outside the gene matches. CDR3: CASSQERLGDEDTQYF. Partial CDR3 DNA: TGTGCCAGCAGCCAAGAAAGACTGGGGGACGAAGACACCCAGTAC.

With regard to this clone: Gene names refer to mouse genes. The read terminates 1 residue ahead of where the CDR3 ends, so the germline J gene completes it. The rearrangement uses TRBV29 and TRBJ2-2; TRBD1 matches 8 bases. V lost 0 bases and J lost 2; bases outside the gene matches: 5. The CDR3 totals 17 residues. The germline V gene encodes CDR1 MSHET and CDR2 SYDVDS. The CDR3 DNA, read in part, is TGTGCTAGCAGTTTATCCTCCAGGGGGCCGAACACCGGGCAGCTCTAC. Translation: CASSLSSRGPNTGQLY. The CDR3 in its entirety is CASSLSSRGPNTGQLYF.

Only a few counts were recorded for this clone. Mouse gene names and germline throughout. The read terminates 1 residue before the CDR3 end, so the remaining end is supplied by the germline J gene. V gene TRBV29 combines with J gene TRBJ2-5; 9 bases align to TRBD2. The CDR3 spans 14 residues. Germline CDR1 reads MSHET; CDR2 reads SYDVDS. V lost 2 bases and J lost 4; bases outside the gene matches: 1. The chain's CDR3 is CASSLRDWEDTQYF. The sequenced part of the CDR3 DNA is TGTGCTAGCAGTTTACGGGACTGGGAAGACACCCAGTAC.